This T cell receptor (beta chain) was recorded in a study of T cells expressing NK-cell markers. Study-wide findings and caveats: The study did not resolve the HCMV specificity of expanded NKG2C+ T cell clones.

As for this clonotype: Its antigen is as yet unknown.

UMIs were included in TCR beta cDNA generated by 5'RACE template switching. TCRdb reprocessed the 5' RACE reads and stores each CDR3 protein as one record, lacking DNA. Its clone listing holds about 260,000 distinct CDR3 sequences. The CDR3 is 12 amino acids. The germline V gene encodes CDR1 LGHNA and CDR2 YNFKEQ. The sequenced sample consisted of blood T cells: a sorted CD56 or NKG2C T cell subset, CD4+ or CD8+ T cells, or bulk PBMC T cells (not recorded which). The clonotype originates from a woman between 18 and 75 years old in good health. This chain joins TRBV4-2 and TRBJ1-2. CDR3 sequence reads: CASSQVFDGYTF.